Below, 8 T cell receptor beta chains from the same sample are listed, as sequenced in a study of early T cells in non-severe SARS-CoV-2 infection. TCRdb itself ran the 5' RACE reads through MiXCR, one entry per CDR3 protein. The sample consists of under 85,000 distinct CDR3 sequences, around 15% of them appearing once. The sequencing here drew on whole blood, taken at baseline. The receptor source for this set is an adult who was a healthcare worker with PCR-confirmed SARS-CoV-2 infection or an uninfected control (not recorded which).

The chain joins TRBV20-1 to TRBJ2-2; D unclear. V dropped 6 bases and J dropped 5 bases, with 16 bases sitting between them. CDR3 length: 14 amino acids. The germline gives CDR1 DFQATT, CDR2 SNEGSKA (reference sequence). CDR3 DNA: TGCAGTGCCCCCCCCTCGACGGCAACCGGGGAGCTGTTTTTT. Amino acid sequence: CSAPPSTATGELFF.

The CDR3 DNA is TGTGCCAGCAGTTCCCCTTTTCCGGGAGGCGAGCAGTACTTC. Amino acid sequence: CASSSPFPGGEQYF. The V call is TRBV28, the J call TRBJ2-7; 7 bases line up with TRBD2. J lost 6 bases, V lost 4 bases, and 9 bases had no gene match. The CDR3 extends over 14 amino acids. Germline V gene lookup returns CDR1 MDHEN and CDR2 SYDVKM.

The chain is built from TRBV6-1 and TRBJ2-7, with 7 nucleotides matching TRBD1. Trimming at V came to 0 bases and at J to 7 bases, leaving 9 bases not matched to a gene. From germline, CDR1 is MNHNS and CDR2 SASEGT. The CDR3 has 15 residues. The CDR3 spells CASSEAQDRAGEQYF. For the CDR3, the DNA is TGTGCCAGCAGTGAAGCGCAAGACAGGGCTGGGGAGCAGTACTTC.

This clonotype was found a few times. CDR3: CASRTDRGSSYNEQFF. CDR3 coding DNA: TGTGCCAGCAGAACTGATCGAGGATCTTCCTACAATGAGCAGTTCTTC. V usage is TRBV28 and J usage is TRBJ2-1; D is uncertain. The germline CDR1 and CDR2 sequences are MDHEN and SYDVKM. Trimming removed 6 bases at V and 1 base at J, with 16 bases between. The CDR3 covers 16 residues. Full variable domain (rest looked up from reference TRBV28 and TRBJ2-1): DVKVTQSSRYLVKRTGEKVFLECVQDMDHENMFWYRQDPGLGLRLIYFSYDVKMKEKGDIPEGYSVSREKKERFSLILESASTNQTSMYLCASRTDRGSSYNEQFFGPGTRLTVL.

This clonotype has a handful of counts. CDR3 bases: TGTGCCAGCAGCCCCTACGGGACGGAAGCTTTCTTT. Protein product: CASSPYGTEAFF. This chain uses TRBV6-2 or TRBV6-3 with TRBJ1-1; possible D gene TRBD1, 5 bases. The CDR3 runs 12 residues. V lost 6 bases to trimming and J lost 8 bases, with 13 bases between them. Germline V gives CDR1 MNHEY, CDR2 SVGEGT.

Here the CDR3 DNA reads TGTGCCAGCAGTTGGGAAGCGGGACGCACAGATACGCAGTATTTT. Its translation is CASSWEAGRTDTQYF. The V and J genes are TRBV28 and TRBJ2-3; 7 nucleotides align to TRBD2. The V gene's germline CDR1 is MDHEN and CDR2 SYDVKM. The CDR3 contains 15 residues. J was trimmed by 1 base and V by 4 bases; bases with no gene match: 5.

This clonotype has only a few counts. The chain couples TRBV21-1 to TRBJ1-2; TRBD1, as called in the table, went unchecked against the DNA. TRBV21-1 is a pseudogene locus. The CDR3 is made up of 14 amino acids. DNA of the CDR3: TGTGCCAGCAGCATGACAGGGGAGGACTATGGCTACACCTTC. This sequence encodes CASSMTGEDYGYTF.

The chain uses TRBV7-9 and TRBJ2-5, with 10 nucleotides matching TRBD1. The ends lost 4 bases at V and 5 bases at J; junction bases unmatched: 4. Germline V gene sequence: CDR1 SEHNR, CDR2 FQNEAQ (reference sequence). The CDR3 consists of 14 residues. The CDR3 coding sequence is TGTGCCAGCAGCTGGGGACAGGGGTTGGAGACCCAGTACTTC. Protein: CASSWGQGLETQYF.